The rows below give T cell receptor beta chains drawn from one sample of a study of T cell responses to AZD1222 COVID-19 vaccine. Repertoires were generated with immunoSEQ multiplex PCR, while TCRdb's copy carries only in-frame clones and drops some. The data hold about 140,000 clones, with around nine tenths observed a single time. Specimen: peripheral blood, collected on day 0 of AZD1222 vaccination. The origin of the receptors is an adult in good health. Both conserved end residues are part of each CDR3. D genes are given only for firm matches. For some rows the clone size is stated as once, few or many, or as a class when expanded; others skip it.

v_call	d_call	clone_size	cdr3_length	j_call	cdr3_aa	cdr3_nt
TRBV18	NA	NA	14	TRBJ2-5	CASSTFGRGETQYF	TGTGCCAGCTCCACCTTCGGTAGGGGAGAGACCCAGTACTTC
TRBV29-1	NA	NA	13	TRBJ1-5	CSVAEAPNQPQHF	TGCAGCGTTGCAGAAGCCCCCAATCAGCCCCAGCATTTT
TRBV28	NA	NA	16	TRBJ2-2	CASSLNNWPNTGELFF	TGTGCCAGCAGTTTAAACAATTGGCCGAACACCGGGGAGCTGTTTTTT
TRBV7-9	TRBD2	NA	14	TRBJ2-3	CASSLSGGANTQYF	TGTGCCAGCAGCCTTAGCGGGGGGGCCAATACGCAGTATTTT
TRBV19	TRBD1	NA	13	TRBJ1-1	CASSTSGGAEAFF	TGTGCCAGTAGTACCTCAGGGGGGGCTGAAGCTTTCTTT
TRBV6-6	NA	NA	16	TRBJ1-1	CASSPYFTGMVTEAFF	TGTGCCAGCAGTCCCTATTTTACAGGGATGGTCACTGAAGCTTTCTTT
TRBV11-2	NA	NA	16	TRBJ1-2	CASSQPQGVLNYGYTF	TGTGCCAGCAGCCAACCCCAGGGTGTTTTGAACTATGGCTACACCTTC
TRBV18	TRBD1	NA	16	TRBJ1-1	CASSPPGGQFNTEAFF	TGTGCCAGCTCACCACCGGGGGGACAGTTCAACACTGAAGCTTTCTTT
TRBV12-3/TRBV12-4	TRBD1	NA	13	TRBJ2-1	CASSSGQGVEQFF	TGTGCCAGCAGTTCGGGACAGGGGGTGGAGCAGTTCTTC
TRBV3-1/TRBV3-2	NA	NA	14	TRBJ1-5	CASSLGSGNQPQHF	TGTGCCAGCAGCCTAGGGTCGGGAAATCAGCCCCAGCATTTT
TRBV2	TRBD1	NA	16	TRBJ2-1	CAITQWGTGAYNEQFF	TGTGCCATCACTCAGTGGGGGACAGGGGCCTACAATGAGCAGTTCTTC
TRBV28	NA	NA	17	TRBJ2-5	CASSLSSLTSSQETQYF	TGTGCCAGCAGTTTATCCTCCCTGACTAGTTCCCAAGAGACCCAGTACTTC
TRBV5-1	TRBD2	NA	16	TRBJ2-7	CASSSTGASGTDEQYF	TGCGCCAGCAGCTCGACGGGGGCTAGCGGGACGGACGAGCAGTACTTC
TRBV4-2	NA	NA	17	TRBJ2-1	CASSPQSPTESYNEQFF	TGTGCCAGCAGCCCCCAAAGCCCGACTGAGTCCTACAATGAGCAGTTCTTC
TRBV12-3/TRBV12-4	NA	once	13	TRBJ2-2	CASKKGVAGELFF	TGTGCCAGCAAGAAGGGGGTCGCCGGGGAGCTGTTTTTT
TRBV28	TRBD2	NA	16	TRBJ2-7	CASSFPGGGRLYEQYF	TGTGCCAGCAGTTTCCCGGGAGGGGGACGTCTCTACGAGCAGTACTTC
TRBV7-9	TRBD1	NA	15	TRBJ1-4	CASSSKTGGFEKLFF	TGTGCCAGCAGCTCAAAGACAGGGGGGTTTGAAAAACTGTTTTTT
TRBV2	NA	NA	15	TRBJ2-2	CASNGGLAGTGELFF	TGTGCCAGCAATGGGGGACTGGCGGGCACCGGGGAGCTGTTTTTT
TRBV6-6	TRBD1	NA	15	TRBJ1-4	CASSYQGQGSEKLFF	TGTGCCAGCAGTTACCAGGGACAGGGAAGTGAAAAACTGTTTTTT
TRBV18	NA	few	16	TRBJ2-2	CASSPLGLLNTGELFF	TGTGCCAGCTCACCACTGGGACTCCTGAACACCGGGGAGCTGTTTTTT
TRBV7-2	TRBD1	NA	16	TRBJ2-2	CASSLVGQGMAGELFF	TGTGCCAGCAGCTTAGTAGGACAGGGAATGGCCGGGGAGCTGTTTTTT
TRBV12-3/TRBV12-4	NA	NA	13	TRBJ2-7	CASSFSLTYEQYF	TGTGCCAGCAGTTTTTCCCTCACCTACGAGCAGTACTTC
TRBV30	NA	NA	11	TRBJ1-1	CAWMIGGEAFF	TGTGCCTGGATGATCGGGGGTGAAGCTTTCTTT
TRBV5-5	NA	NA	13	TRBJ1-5	CASSLGTREPQHF	TGTGCCAGCAGCTTGGGCACCCGGGAGCCCCAGCATTTT
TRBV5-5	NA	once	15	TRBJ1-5	CASSVRLGLDQPQHF	TGTGCCAGCAGCGTCCGATTGGGATTAGATCAGCCCCAGCATTTT
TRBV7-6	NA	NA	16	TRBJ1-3	CASSHPGQSSGNTIYF	TGTGCCAGCAGTCACCCCGGACAGTCCTCTGGAAACACCATATATTTT
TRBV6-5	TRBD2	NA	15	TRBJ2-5	CASSSGLAGRETQYF	TGTGCCAGCAGTTCCGGACTAGCGGGAAGAGAGACCCAGTACTTC
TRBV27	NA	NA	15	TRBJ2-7	CASSREGGKAYEQYF	TGTGCCAGCAGTCGAGAGGGAGGCAAGGCCTACGAGCAGTACTTC
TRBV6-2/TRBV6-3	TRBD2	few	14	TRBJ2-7	CASSVSGGTYEQYF	TGTGCCAGCAGTGTTAGCGGGGGCACTTACGAGCAGTACTTC
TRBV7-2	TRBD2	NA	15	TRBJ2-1	CASSLEGLAYSEQFF	TGTGCCAGCAGCTTAGAGGGACTAGCGTACTCTGAGCAGTTCTTC
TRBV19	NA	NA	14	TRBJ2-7	CASSFTGTDYEQYF	TGTGCCAGTAGTTTTACCGGGACTGACTACGAGCAGTACTTC
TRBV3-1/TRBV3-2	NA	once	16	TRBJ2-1	CASSQVSRTARDEQFF	TGTGCCAGCAGCCAAGTCAGCCGGACCGCCCGGGATGAGCAGTTCTTC
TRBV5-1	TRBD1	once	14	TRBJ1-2	CASSLTGEGYGYTF	TGCGCCAGCAGCCTGACAGGGGAGGGGTATGGCTACACCTTC
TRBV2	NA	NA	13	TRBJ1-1	CATSRDKNTEAFF	TGTGCCACGAGCCGGGACAAGAACACTGAAGCTTTCTTT
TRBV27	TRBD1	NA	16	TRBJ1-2	CASKTFRDSANYGYTF	TGTGCCAGCAAAACTTTCCGGGACAGCGCTAACTATGGCTACACCTTC
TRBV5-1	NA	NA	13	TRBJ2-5	CASSLGRQETQYF	TGCGCCAGCAGCTTGGGTAGGCAAGAGACCCAGTACTTC
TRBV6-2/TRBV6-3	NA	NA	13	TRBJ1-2	CASTPPVFYGYTF	TGTGCCAGCACCCCCCCGGTTTTCTATGGCTACACCTTC
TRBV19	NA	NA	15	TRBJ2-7	CASKSTGSYPYEQYF	TGTGCCAGTAAGAGTACCGGGTCCTACCCCTACGAGCAGTACTTC
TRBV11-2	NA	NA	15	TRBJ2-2	CASSSWGENTGELFF	TGTGCCAGCAGCTCCTGGGGGGAGAACACCGGGGAGCTGTTTTTT